The subject of this entry is one TCR beta chain. This specimen comes from a study of sequential checkpoint blockade in melanoma. Across the study: Arm A got nivolumab then ipilimumab; arm B the reverse, 1:1.

Only in-frame clones appear in the TCRdb table, and some are missing; sequencing was by immunoSEQ multiplex PCR. The table includes roughly 18,000 clones, roughly 70% detected once. Treatment: randomized to nivolumab then ipilimumab (arm A) or the reverse (arm B). Patients had received no earlier DNA-damaging chemotherapy. PBMC sorting kept live CD3+CD8+ cells without CD19 or CD56. The source was CD8+ T cells sorted from blood (inferred from file names), collected from a patient given nivolumab and ipilimumab in sequence. This sequence was found in a human donor with melanoma.

The CDR3: CASSQEPARDRDYGYTF. DNA for the CDR3: TGCGCCAGCAGCCAAGAACCCGCCCGGGACAGGGACTATGGCTACACCTTC. This rearrangement joins TRBV4-3 to TRBJ1-2; 9 nucleotides align to TRBD1. Trimming removed 0 bases from V and 3 bases from J; junction bases left unmatched: 8. The CDR3 runs 17 residues. Germline CDR1 is LGHNA and CDR2 is YSLEER.